Listed below are T cell receptor beta chains from one sample, sequenced in a study of beta chain features in type 1 diabetes. The assay was immunoSEQ multiplex PCR, and TCRdb's table has in-frame clones only and misses some. The sample has 600,000 or so clones; roughly an eighth are singletons. Sequenced sample: naive CD4+ T cells from blood. These receptor sequences come from a man aged 30 to 39 with type 1 diabetes. The CDR3 runs from the conserved cysteine through the conserved F or W. A D gene is named only where the DNA matches it firmly. Clone size is shown for a subset of rows, as once, few, many or a class of expanded clone.

d_gene: NA; j_gene: TRBJ2-2; abundance: few; v_gene: TRBV11-2; CDR3aa: CASSLVNTGELFF; CDR3nt: TGTGCCAGCAGCTTAGTTAACACCGGGGAGCTGTTTTTT
d_gene: NA; j_gene: TRBJ1-5; abundance: NA; v_gene: TRBV5-6; CDR3aa: CASSLGGPGPQHF; CDR3nt: TGTGCCAGCAGCTTGGGGGGCCCCGGGCCCCAGCATTTT
d_gene: NA; j_gene: TRBJ2-3; abundance: NA; v_gene: TRBV19; CDR3aa: CASSIGGVRGDTQYF; CDR3nt: TGTGCCAGTAGTATAGGTGGGGTCCGGGGAGATACGCAGTATTTT
d_gene: NA; j_gene: TRBJ2-3; abundance: NA; v_gene: TRBV2; CDR3aa: CASKGTGSDTQYF; CDR3nt: TGTGCCAGCAAGGGTACAGGGTCAGATACGCAGTATTTT
d_gene: NA; j_gene: TRBJ2-3; abundance: NA; v_gene: TRBV29-1; CDR3aa: CSGQGGDTQYF; CDR3nt: TGCAGCGGCCAAGGGGGAGATACGCAGTATTTT
d_gene: TRBD1; j_gene: TRBJ1-4; abundance: NA; v_gene: TRBV4-1; CDR3aa: CASSQAPGQGNEKLFF; CDR3nt: TGCGCCAGCAGCCAAGCCCCGGGACAGGGTAATGAAAAACTGTTTTTT
d_gene: TRBD1; j_gene: TRBJ2-5; abundance: NA; v_gene: TRBV4-3; CDR3aa: CASSQSGTGGGQETQYF; CDR3nt: TGCGCCAGCAGCCAATCCGGGACAGGGGGCGGGCAAGAGACCCAGTACTTC
d_gene: NA; j_gene: TRBJ1-5; abundance: few; v_gene: TRBV27; CDR3aa: CASSSHSNQPQHF; CDR3nt: TGTGCCAGCAGTTCCCATAGCAATCAGCCCCAGCATTTT
d_gene: TRBD1; j_gene: TRBJ2-7; abundance: NA; v_gene: TRBV9; CDR3aa: CASSVGQGDNEQYF; CDR3nt: TGTGCCAGCAGCGTCGGCCAGGGGGACAACGAGCAGTACTTC
d_gene: TRBD2; j_gene: TRBJ2-3; abundance: NA; v_gene: TRBV10-1; CDR3aa: CASSESGGGHHF; CDR3nt: TGCGCCAGCAGTGAGTCGGGCGGGGGGCATCATTTT
d_gene: NA; j_gene: TRBJ1-2; abundance: few; v_gene: TRBV28; CDR3aa: CASSLARDTTNYGYTF; CDR3nt: TGTGCCAGCAGTTTAGCGCGGGACACAACTAACTATGGCTACACCTTC
d_gene: TRBD1; j_gene: TRBJ1-4; abundance: NA; v_gene: TRBV7-2; CDR3aa: CASGQGWGKLFF; CDR3nt: TGTGCCAGCGGACAGGGGTGGGGAAAACTGTTTTTT
d_gene: NA; j_gene: TRBJ2-3; abundance: few; v_gene: TRBV4-1; CDR3aa: CASSREGHVSDTQYF; CDR3nt: TGCGCCAGCAGCCGGGAGGGACATGTTTCAGATACGCAGTATTTT
d_gene: NA; j_gene: TRBJ2-7; abundance: NA; v_gene: TRBV29-1; CDR3aa: CSRGHGDYEQYF; CDR3nt: TGCAGCAGAGGACACGGTGATTACGAGCAGTACTTC
d_gene: NA; j_gene: TRBJ2-1; abundance: NA; v_gene: TRBV5-6; CDR3aa: CASSFGSATSYNEQFF; CDR3nt: TGTGCCAGCAGCTTCGGCTCGGCCACATCCTACAATGAGCAGTTCTTC
d_gene: TRBD2; j_gene: TRBJ2-5; abundance: few; v_gene: TRBV29-1; CDR3aa: CSVGKRGVQETQYF; CDR3nt: TGCAGCGTCGGAAAGCGGGGGGTACAAGAGACCCAGTACTTC
d_gene: NA; j_gene: TRBJ1-2; abundance: few; v_gene: TRBV21-1; CDR3aa: CASSKVGDLWSTNYGYTF; CDR3nt: TGTGCCAGCAGCAAAGTGGGGGATTTATGGTCGACTAACTATGGCTACACCTTC
d_gene: TRBD1; j_gene: TRBJ2-3; abundance: NA; v_gene: TRBV5-1; CDR3aa: CASSLADRETDTQYF; CDR3nt: TGCGCCAGCAGCTTGGCGGACAGGGAGACAGATACGCAGTATTTT
d_gene: NA; j_gene: TRBJ2-3; abundance: NA; v_gene: TRBV6-6; CDR3aa: CASSLTGFEGTDTQYF; CDR3nt: TGTGCCAGCAGTCTTACGGGGTTTGAAGGCACAGATACGCAGTATTTT
d_gene: NA; j_gene: TRBJ2-7; abundance: NA; v_gene: TRBV21-1; CDR3aa: CASSKTTGDRGYEQYF; CDR3nt: TGTGCCAGCAGCAAAACCACAGGCGACAGGGGTTACGAGCAGTACTTC
d_gene: NA; j_gene: TRBJ1-5; abundance: NA; v_gene: TRBV2; CDR3aa: CASSEQGINQPQHF; CDR3nt: TGTGCCAGCAGTGAACAGGGGATCAATCAGCCCCAGCATTTT
d_gene: NA; j_gene: TRBJ2-3; abundance: few; v_gene: TRBV19; CDR3aa: CATRQAPDTQYF; CDR3nt: TGTGCCACCAGACAGGCCCCAGATACGCAGTATTTT
d_gene: NA; j_gene: TRBJ2-7; abundance: few; v_gene: TRBV29-1; CDR3aa: CSVAGAELSYEQYF; CDR3nt: TGCAGCGTTGCAGGGGCAGAGCTCTCCTACGAGCAGTACTTC
d_gene: TRBD1; j_gene: TRBJ2-7; abundance: few; v_gene: TRBV6-1; CDR3aa: CASASGQFYEQYF; CDR3nt: TGTGCCAGCGCCTCGGGACAGTTCTACGAGCAGTACTTC
d_gene: TRBD1; j_gene: TRBJ1-2; abundance: NA; v_gene: TRBV5-4; CDR3aa: CASGGQGVRDYGYTF; CDR3nt: TGTGCCAGCGGAGGACAGGGGGTACGGGACTATGGCTACACCTTC
d_gene: TRBD1; j_gene: TRBJ1-2; abundance: NA; v_gene: TRBV10-3; CDR3aa: CAISATGDYGYTF; CDR3nt: TGTGCCATCAGTGCGACAGGGGACTATGGCTACACCTTC
d_gene: TRBD1; j_gene: TRBJ2-5; abundance: few; v_gene: TRBV19; CDR3aa: CASSHDRGTQETQYF; CDR3nt: TGTGCCAGTAGCCACGACAGGGGGACCCAAGAGACCCAGTACTTC
d_gene: TRBD2; j_gene: TRBJ2-2; abundance: NA; v_gene: TRBV30; CDR3aa: CAWDGGVRTGELFF; CDR3nt: TGTGCCTGGGACGGGGGGGTGCGCACCGGGGAGCTGTTTTTT
d_gene: NA; j_gene: TRBJ2-2; abundance: few; v_gene: TRBV7-6; CDR3aa: CASSLEGSNTGELFF; CDR3nt: TGTGCCAGCAGCTTAGAAGGGTCGAACACCGGGGAGCTGTTTTTT
d_gene: NA; j_gene: TRBJ2-3; abundance: NA; v_gene: TRBV7-2; CDR3aa: CASSSDRYTDTQYF; CDR3nt: TGTGCCAGCAGCTCCGACAGATACACAGATACGCAGTATTTT
d_gene: TRBD1; j_gene: TRBJ1-5; abundance: NA; v_gene: TRBV15; CDR3aa: CATSRDPGTGGGQPQHF; CDR3nt: TGTGCCACCAGCAGAGATCCCGGGACAGGGGGTGGACAGCCCCAGCATTTT
d_gene: TRBD1; j_gene: TRBJ2-1; abundance: few; v_gene: TRBV30; CDR3aa: CAWNPGTGNYNEQFF; CDR3nt: TGTGCCTGGAACCCCGGGACAGGGAACTACAATGAGCAGTTCTTC
d_gene: NA; j_gene: TRBJ2-5; abundance: NA; v_gene: TRBV5-4; CDR3aa: CASSPAGQGGETQYF; CDR3nt: TGTGCCAGCAGCCCCGCAGGGCAGGGCGGAGAGACCCAGTACTTC
d_gene: NA; j_gene: TRBJ2-5; abundance: few; v_gene: TRBV28; CDR3aa: CASSVGRQETQYF; CDR3nt: TGTGCCAGCAGTGTGGGCAGGCAAGAGACCCAGTACTTC
d_gene: NA; j_gene: TRBJ1-5; abundance: NA; v_gene: TRBV2; CDR3aa: CASSEVTGNQPQHF; CDR3nt: TGTGCCAGCAGTGAAGTCACAGGCAATCAGCCCCAGCATTTT
d_gene: NA; j_gene: TRBJ2-5; abundance: few; v_gene: TRBV7-2; CDR3aa: CASSLGSVETQYF; CDR3nt: TGTGCCAGCAGCTTAGGGAGCGTGGAGACCCAGTACTTC
d_gene: TRBD2; j_gene: TRBJ2-2; abundance: NA; v_gene: TRBV10-3; CDR3aa: CAISDSKGGKPGELFF; CDR3nt: TGTGCCATCAGTGACTCCAAGGGAGGGAAACCCGGGGAGCTGTTTTTT
d_gene: TRBD1; j_gene: TRBJ1-5; abundance: few; v_gene: TRBV6-5; CDR3aa: CASSLQGNQPQHF; CDR3nt: TGTGCCAGCAGTCTACAGGGGAATCAGCCCCAGCATTTT
d_gene: NA; j_gene: TRBJ2-1; abundance: few; v_gene: TRBV2; CDR3aa: CASSLPSGARSYNEQFF; CDR3nt: TGTGCCAGCAGTCTTCCCTCGGGGGCGAGGTCCTACAATGAGCAGTTCTTC
d_gene: TRBD1; j_gene: TRBJ1-6; abundance: NA; v_gene: TRBV11-2; CDR3aa: CASSSKKTGEVTNSPLHF; CDR3nt: TGTGCCAGCAGCTCTAAGAAGACAGGGGAGGTTACTAATTCACCCCTCCACTTT
d_gene: NA; j_gene: TRBJ2-7; abundance: NA; v_gene: TRBV15; CDR3aa: CAGRISDEQYF; CDR3nt: TGTGCCGGCAGGATTTCGGATGAGCAGTACTTC
d_gene: TRBD1; j_gene: TRBJ2-3; abundance: NA; v_gene: TRBV2; CDR3aa: CASRGQGAGDTQYF; CDR3nt: TGTGCCAGCAGGGGACAGGGGGCAGGAGATACGCAGTATTTT
d_gene: TRBD1; j_gene: TRBJ1-6; abundance: few; v_gene: TRBV5-1; CDR3aa: CASSSGQGLGGSPLHF; CDR3nt: TGCGCCAGCAGCTCCGGACAGGGTCTTGGTGGTTCACCCCTCCACTTT
d_gene: NA; j_gene: TRBJ1-2; abundance: NA; v_gene: TRBV9; CDR3aa: CASSVVGGGYTF; CDR3nt: TGTGCCAGCAGCGTAGTTGGGGGTGGCTACACCTTC
d_gene: NA; j_gene: TRBJ2-5; abundance: few; v_gene: TRBV5-4; CDR3aa: CASSLRLAAQETQYF; CDR3nt: TGTGCCAGCAGCTTGCGATTAGCGGCCCAAGAGACCCAGTACTTC
d_gene: NA; j_gene: TRBJ1-6; abundance: NA; v_gene: TRBV6-5; CDR3aa: CASCNAPSPLHF; CDR3nt: TGTGCCAGCTGTAACGCCCCCTCACCCCTCCACTTT
d_gene: NA; j_gene: TRBJ2-2; abundance: NA; v_gene: TRBV7-6; CDR3aa: CASSSTDTTGELFF; CDR3nt: TGTGCCAGCAGCTCAACTGACACCACCGGGGAGCTGTTTTTT